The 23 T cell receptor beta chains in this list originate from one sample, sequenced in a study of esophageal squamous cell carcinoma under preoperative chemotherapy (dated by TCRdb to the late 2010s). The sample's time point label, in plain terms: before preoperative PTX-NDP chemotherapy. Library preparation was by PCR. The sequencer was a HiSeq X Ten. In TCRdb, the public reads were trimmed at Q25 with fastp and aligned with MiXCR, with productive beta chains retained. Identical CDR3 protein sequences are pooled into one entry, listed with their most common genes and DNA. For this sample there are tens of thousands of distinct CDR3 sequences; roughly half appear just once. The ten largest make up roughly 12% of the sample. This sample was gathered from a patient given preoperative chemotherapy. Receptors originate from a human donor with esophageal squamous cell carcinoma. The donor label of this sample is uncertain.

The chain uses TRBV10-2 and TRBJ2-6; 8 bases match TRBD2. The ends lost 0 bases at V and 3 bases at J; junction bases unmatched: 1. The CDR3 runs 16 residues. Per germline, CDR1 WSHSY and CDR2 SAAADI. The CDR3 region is CASSESGGVGANVLTF. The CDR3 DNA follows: TGCGCCAGCAGTGAGTCCGGGGGGGTTGGGGCCAACGTCCTGACTTTC.

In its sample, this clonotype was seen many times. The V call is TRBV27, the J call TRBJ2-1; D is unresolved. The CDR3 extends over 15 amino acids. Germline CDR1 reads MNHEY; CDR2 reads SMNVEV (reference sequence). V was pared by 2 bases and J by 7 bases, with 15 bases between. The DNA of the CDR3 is TGTGCCAGCAGTTTACTCACCCCCCCCCAAAATGAGCAGTTCTTC. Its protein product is CASSLLTPPQNEQFF.

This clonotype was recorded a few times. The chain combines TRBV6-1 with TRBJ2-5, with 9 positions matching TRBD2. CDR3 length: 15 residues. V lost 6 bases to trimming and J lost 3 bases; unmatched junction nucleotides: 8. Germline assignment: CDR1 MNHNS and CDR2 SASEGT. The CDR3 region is CASSQGLAGEETQYF. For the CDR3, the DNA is TGTGCCAGCAGCCAGGGACTAGCTGGGGAAGAGACCCAGTACTTC.

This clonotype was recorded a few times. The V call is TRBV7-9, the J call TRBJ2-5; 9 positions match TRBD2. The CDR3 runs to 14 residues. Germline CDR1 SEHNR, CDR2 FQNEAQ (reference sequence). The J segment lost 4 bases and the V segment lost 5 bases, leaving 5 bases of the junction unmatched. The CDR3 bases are TGTGCCAGCAGCCCCCCTAGCGGGATAGAGACCCAGTACTTC. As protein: CASSPPSGIETQYF.

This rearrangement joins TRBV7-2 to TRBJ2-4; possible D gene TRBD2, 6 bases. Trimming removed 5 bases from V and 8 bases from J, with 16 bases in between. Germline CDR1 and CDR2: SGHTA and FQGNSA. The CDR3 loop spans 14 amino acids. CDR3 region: CASSPGGAGDIQYF. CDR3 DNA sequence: TGTGCCAGCAGCCCGGGCGGGGCAGGAGACATTCAGTACTTC.

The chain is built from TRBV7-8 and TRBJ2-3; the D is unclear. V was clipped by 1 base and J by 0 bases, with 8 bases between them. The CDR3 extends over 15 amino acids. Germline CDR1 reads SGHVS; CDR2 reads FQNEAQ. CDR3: CASSLVGSSTDTQYF. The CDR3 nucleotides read TGTGCCAGCAGCTTAGTCGGATCTAGCACAGATACGCAGTATTTT.

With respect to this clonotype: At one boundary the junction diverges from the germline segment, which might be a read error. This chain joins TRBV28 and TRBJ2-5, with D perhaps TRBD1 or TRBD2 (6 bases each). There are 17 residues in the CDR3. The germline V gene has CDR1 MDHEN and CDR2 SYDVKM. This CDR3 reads CASTVGVGGRDQDTQYF. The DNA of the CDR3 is TGTGCCAGCACAGTGGGAGTCGGGGGCCGTGACCAAGACACCCAGTACTTC.

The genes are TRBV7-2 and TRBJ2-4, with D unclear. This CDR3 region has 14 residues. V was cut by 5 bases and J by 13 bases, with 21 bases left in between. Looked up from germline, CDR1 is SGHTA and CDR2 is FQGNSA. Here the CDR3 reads CASSGGRAQDTQYF. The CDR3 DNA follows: TGTGCCAGCAGCGGCGGCCGAGCCCAAGACACCCAGTACTTC.

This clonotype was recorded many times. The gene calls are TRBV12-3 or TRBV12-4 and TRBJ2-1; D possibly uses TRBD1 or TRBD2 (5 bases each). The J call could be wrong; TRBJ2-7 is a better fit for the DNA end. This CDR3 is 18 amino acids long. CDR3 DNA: TGTGCCAGCAGTTTTGGGTTCGGGACGAGGGGCGGAATCAATGAGCAGTACTTC. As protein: CASSFGFGTRGGINEQYF.

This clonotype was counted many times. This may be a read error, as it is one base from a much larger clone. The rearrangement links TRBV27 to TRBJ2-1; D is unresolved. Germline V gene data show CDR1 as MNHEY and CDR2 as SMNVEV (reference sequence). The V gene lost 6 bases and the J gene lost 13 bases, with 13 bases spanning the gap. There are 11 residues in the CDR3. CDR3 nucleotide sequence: TGTGCCAGCAGGCAATCAGAGACCCAGTTCTTC. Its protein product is CASRQSETQFF.

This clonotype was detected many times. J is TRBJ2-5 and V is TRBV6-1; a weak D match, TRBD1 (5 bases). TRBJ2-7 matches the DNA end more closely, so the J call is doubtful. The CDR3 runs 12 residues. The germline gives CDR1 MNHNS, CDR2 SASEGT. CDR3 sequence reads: CASSEAQGEQYF. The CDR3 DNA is TGTGCCAGCAGTGAAGCGCAGGGCGAGCAGTACTTC.

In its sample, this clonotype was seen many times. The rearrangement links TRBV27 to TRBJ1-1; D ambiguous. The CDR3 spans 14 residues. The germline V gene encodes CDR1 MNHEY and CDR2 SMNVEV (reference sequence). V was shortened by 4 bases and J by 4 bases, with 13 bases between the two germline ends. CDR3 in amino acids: CASSSAPWGTEAFF. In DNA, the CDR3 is TGTGCCAGCAGTTCAGCTCCCTGGGGCACTGAAGCTTTCTTT.

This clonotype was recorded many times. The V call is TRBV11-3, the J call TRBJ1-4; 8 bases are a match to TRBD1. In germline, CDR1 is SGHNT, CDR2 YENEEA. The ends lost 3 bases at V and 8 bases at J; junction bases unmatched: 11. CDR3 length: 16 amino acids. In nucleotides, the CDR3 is TGTGCCAGCAGCTTTAGTTTCGGGACAGGCGACGAAAAACTGTTTTTT. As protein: CASSFSFGTGDEKLFF.

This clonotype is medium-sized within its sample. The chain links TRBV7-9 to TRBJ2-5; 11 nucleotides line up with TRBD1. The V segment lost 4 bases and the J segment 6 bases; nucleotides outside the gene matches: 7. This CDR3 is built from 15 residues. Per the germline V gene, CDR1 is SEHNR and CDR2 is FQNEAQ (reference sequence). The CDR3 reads CASSWESDRGQTQYF. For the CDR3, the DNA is TGTGCCAGCAGCTGGGAGTCGGACAGGGGGCAGACCCAGTACTTC.

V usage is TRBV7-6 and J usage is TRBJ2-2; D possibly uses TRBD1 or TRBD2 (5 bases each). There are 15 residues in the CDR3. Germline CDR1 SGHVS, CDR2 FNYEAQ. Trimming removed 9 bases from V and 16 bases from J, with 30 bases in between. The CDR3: CARGLEVASTGTQFF. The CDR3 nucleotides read TGTGCCAGGGGCTTAGAGGTAGCGAGCACCGGGACGCAGTTTTTT.

The CDR3 region is CASSLIGVPYEQYF. The CDR3 nucleotides read TGTGCCAGCAGCTTGATAGGGGTACCGTACGAGCAGTACTTC. This chain uses TRBV7-2 with TRBJ2-7; a possible D gene is TRBD1 (5 bases). The V end lost 3 bases, the J end lost 4 bases, and 13 bases lay between the germline ends. Germline V lookup: CDR1 SGHTA, CDR2 FQGNSA. This CDR3 comprises 14 residues.

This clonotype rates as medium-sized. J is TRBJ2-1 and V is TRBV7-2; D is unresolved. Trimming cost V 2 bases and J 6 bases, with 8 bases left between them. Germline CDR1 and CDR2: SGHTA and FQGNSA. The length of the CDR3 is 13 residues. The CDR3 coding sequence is TGTGCCAGCAGCTTAAGTGGTGTCAATGAGCAGTTCTTC. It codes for CASSLSGVNEQFF.

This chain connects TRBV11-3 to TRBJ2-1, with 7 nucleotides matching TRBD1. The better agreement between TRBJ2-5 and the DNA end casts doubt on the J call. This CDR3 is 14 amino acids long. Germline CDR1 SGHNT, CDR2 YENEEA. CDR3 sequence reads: CASSSGTEEETQYF. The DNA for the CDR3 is TGTGCCAGCAGCTCCGGGACAGAGGAAGAGACCCAGTACTTC.

The DNA for the CDR3 is TGTGCCAGCAGTTCCAGGGACAGGGCGGTTAGCGGGGAGCAGTATTTT. It specifies CASSSRDRAVSGEQYF. The chain carries TRBV6-2 or TRBV6-3 and TRBJ2-2; tentative D call: TRBD1 (9 bases). The J call may not be correct, given that the DNA end is closer to TRBJ2-3. The germline V gene has CDR1 MNHEY and CDR2 SVGEGT. The CDR3 contains 16 residues.

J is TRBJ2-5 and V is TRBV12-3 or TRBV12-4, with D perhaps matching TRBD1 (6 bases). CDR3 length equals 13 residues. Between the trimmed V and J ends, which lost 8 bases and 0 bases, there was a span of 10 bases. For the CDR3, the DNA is TGTGCCAGCCGGGACAACCACCAAGAGACCCAGTACTTC. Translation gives CASRDNHQETQYF.

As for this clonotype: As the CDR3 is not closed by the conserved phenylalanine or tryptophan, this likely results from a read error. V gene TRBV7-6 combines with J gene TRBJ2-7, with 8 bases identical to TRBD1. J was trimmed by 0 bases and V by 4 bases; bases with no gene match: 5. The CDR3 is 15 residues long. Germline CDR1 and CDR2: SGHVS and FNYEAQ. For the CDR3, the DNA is TGTGCCAGCAGCTCTGGGACAGGAAGCTCCTACGAGCAGTACTCC. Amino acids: CASSSGTGSSYEQYS.

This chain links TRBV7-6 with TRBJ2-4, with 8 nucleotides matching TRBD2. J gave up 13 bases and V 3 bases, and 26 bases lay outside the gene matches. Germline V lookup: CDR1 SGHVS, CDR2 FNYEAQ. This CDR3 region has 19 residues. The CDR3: CASSLDAGLGGGDKEIQYF. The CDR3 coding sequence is TGTGCCAGCAGCTTGGATGCGGGGCTCGGGGGGGGTGACAAAGAGATCCAGTACTTC.

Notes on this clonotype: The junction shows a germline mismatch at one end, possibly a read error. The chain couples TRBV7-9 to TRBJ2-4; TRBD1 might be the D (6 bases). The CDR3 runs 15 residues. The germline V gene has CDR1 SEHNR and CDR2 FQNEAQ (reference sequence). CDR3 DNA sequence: TGTGCCAGCAGCTCGGGCGTACAGGGCACAGATATGCAGTACTTT. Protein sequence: CASSSGVQGTDMQYF.